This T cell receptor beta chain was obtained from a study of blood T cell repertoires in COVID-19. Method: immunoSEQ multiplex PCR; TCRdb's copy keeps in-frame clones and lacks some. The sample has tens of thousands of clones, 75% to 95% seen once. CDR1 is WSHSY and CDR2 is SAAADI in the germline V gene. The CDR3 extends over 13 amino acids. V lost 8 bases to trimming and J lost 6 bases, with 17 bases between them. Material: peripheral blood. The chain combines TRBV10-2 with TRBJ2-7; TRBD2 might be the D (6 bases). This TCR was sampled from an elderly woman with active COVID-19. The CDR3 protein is CASFSGSYVEQYF. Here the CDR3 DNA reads TGCGCCAGCTTCAGCGGGTCCTACGTCGAGCAGTACTTC.